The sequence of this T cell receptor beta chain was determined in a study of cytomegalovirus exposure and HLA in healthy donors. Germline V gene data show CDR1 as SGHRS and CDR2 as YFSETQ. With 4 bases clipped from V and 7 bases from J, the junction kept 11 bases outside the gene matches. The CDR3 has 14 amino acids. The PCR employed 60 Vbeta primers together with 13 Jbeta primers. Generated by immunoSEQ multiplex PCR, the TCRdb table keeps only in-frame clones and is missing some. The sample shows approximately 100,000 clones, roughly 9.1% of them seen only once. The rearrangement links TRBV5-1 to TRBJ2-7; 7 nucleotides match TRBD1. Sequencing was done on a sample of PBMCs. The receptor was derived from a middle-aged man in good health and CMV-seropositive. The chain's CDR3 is CASSPGQPLWEQYF. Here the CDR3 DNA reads TGCGCCAGCAGCCCGGGACAGCCTCTTTGGGAGCAGTACTTC.